This entry describes one T cell receptor (beta chain). No antigen is known for it. No much larger clone is present one base from it, and per-base qualities are unavailable. The cohort comprised fewer than 750 healthy bone marrow donors. Cohort members were all nominally healthy when sampled, although unrecorded immune exposures were likely present. The donor tested CMV seropositive, placing the donor among the 289 seropositive members of the cohort. Each donor provided a peripheral blood sample, and peripheral blood mononuclear cells were used for TCR beta sequencing. The Qiagen DNeasy Blood Extraction Kit was used to extract genomic DNA from the blood cell samples. The entry originates in a study of cytomegalovirus exposure and HLA in healthy donors (dated by TCRdb to between 2016 and 2019). Study-level background: According to an earlier analysis of 450 to 650 of the donors, 150 million to 200 million T cells yielded 100 million or so unique TCR beta sequences and approximately 300 Gb of sequence data. An early release covering about 600 HLA-typed donors comprised roughly 300 gigabases of sequencing data and roughly 85 million unique TCR sequences. The genetic ancestry cluster associated with self-reported Caucasian donors included over 65% of the 300 to 450 genotyped donors. The study was designed to test whether signatures of past pathogen exposure could be identified by cataloging public T cell receptors. Using immunosequencing, the study profiled T cell repertoires from 500 to 800 subjects and related those repertoires to cytomegalovirus serostatus. Besides the first cohort of 550 to 750 subjects, a separate validation cohort made up of over 100 different subjects was used. To predict cytomegalovirus infection status, the study brought together high-throughput TCR immunosequencing, statistical association of individual TCRs with disease status, and machine learning. To study patterns of TCR occurrence, a later analysis re-analyzed previously published TCR beta repertoires from just over 650 donors and added high-resolution HLA genotyping. In the later analysis, no new phenotypic data were used to find candidate immune exposures; instead, reliance was placed on TCR beta sequences and their occurrence across donors. In an earlier analysis of about 590 of the donors, high-throughput TCR beta sequencing was used to judge whether each TCR beta V gene segment behaved as functional or pseudogenic. Alongside the repertoire data, information on donor age, sex, ethnicity and CMV serostatus was compiled. A later genetic analysis took genome-wide SNP genotypes for about 55% of the roughly 670 donors and used that subset as a discovery cohort. Every repertoire in the discovery cohort had been generated on one and the same sequencing platform. Class I and class II HLA loci were covered by the typing at four-digit resolution. Typing coverage varied by locus: about 629-640 donors for A, B, C, DRB1 and DQB1; about 520 for DQA1; approximately 570 for DPA1; roughly 450 for DPB1. Four or five DR-DQ haplotypes were handled as single units for association and clustering because linkage in the cohort was strong. Among 300 to 450 genotyped donors of the cohort, an average of about 240,000 unique TCR beta nucleotide sequences were sequenced per donor, 15% to 20% of them non-productive.

The CDR3 contains 14 residues, cysteine and phenylalanine counted. Just CDR3 DNA is preserved here, 42 bases in frame from base 1. CDR1 and CDR2, looked up from the germline V gene (reference sequence), are SEHNR and FQNEAQ. Clipping removes 5 bases from V and 3 bases from J, with 4 as the unmatched junction base count. What the research found in general, with its limitations: Across donors, most TCR sequences were observed very rarely, whereas some public TCRs were present in many individuals. Some IMGT-functional V segments, including TRBV6-2 and TRBV6-3, could not be told apart with the 87-base-pair reads, so those segments were excluded. According to a later analysis, most CMV-associated TCR beta chains appeared to be HLA-restricted, and the HLA associations seemed to be driven largely by CMV exposure. A further reported finding was that TCR beta sequences accurately predicted the HLA-A and HLA-B alleles for most subjects in the first cohort. In a later analysis, HLA-associated TCR beta chains were found to be more clonally expanded and to have lower generation probabilities than equally common non-associated chains. The study listed 164 TCR beta chains as associated with cytomegalovirus. Immune exposure information for the cohort was limited to CMV serostatus. The presence/absence analyses assumed that sequencing depth was roughly uniform across donors, and that assumption may not be true. In an earlier analysis of fewer than 750 of the donors, most TCR beta V segments were observed in productive rearrangements about 87% or about 30% of the time, broadly matching IMGT annotations. A cluster of highly shared sequence variants was judged likely to represent a technical artifact of the sequencing pipeline. The earlier analysis of 587 of the donors excluded about 16 rarely observed V segments, including chromosome 9 orphons, because counts were too low. The cohort was sequenced for TCR beta chains only, and without alpha or paired-chain data the features that could be detected were limited. Because some donors lacked HLA typing at each locus, the association tests relied only on the typed subset. When HLA alleles, especially DR and DQ, strongly co-occurred, TCR associations were difficult to assign to individual alleles. Linkage disequilibrium might explain the correlated functional status among segregating V segments, but an unknown experimental factor could not be excluded. In a later analysis, around 17,000 TCR beta sequences were associated with specific HLA alleles at a false discovery rate of 0.05. In a later genetic analysis, fewer N-insertions in productive TCRs were reported among donors in an Asian-associated ancestry cluster than the approximately 710-donor mean. A few of the identified cytomegalovirus-associated TCR beta chains were confirmed in vitro to be specific for cytomegalovirus antigens. In a later analysis, the rate of TCR association differed among HLA loci, with DRB1 alleles having the most associated TCRs and HLA-C alleles having the fewest. The authors suggested that the approach could potentially be extended to other disease states and immunological phenotypes. The classifier was reported to diagnose cytomegalovirus status with high specificity and sensitivity in both the original cohort and the validation cohort. An association between a missense DCLRE1C variant and V-gene and J-gene trimming of TCR beta chains was found in a later genetic analysis and replicated in an independent cohort. Several of the top co-occurrence clusters appeared to be linked to parvovirus B19, influenza, CMV and Epstein-Barr virus, according to a later analysis.

Library construction relied on the immunoSEQ multiplex PCR assay. The multiplex PCR relied on a mix of 60 forward primers for TCR Vbeta segments and 13 reverse primers for TCR Jbeta segments. The CDR3 region of rearranged TCR beta genes was amplified from genomic DNA with a multiplex PCR assay. On the Illumina HiSeq System, the amplified TCR beta libraries were sequenced as 87-base-pair reads. The source study handled its data this way. A later analysis tallied roughly 78 million unique TCR beta chains across the 700 or so repertoires, and roughly 11 million of those chains were shared by two or more donors. Raw reads were error-corrected and collapsed into unique sequences with a nearest-neighbor algorithm that merged closely related sequences to remove PCR and sequencing errors. Alignment of CDR3 sequences to IMGT reference sequences was used to assign V, D and J gene segments. For a sequence to be retained, a match of at least six nucleotides was required to both a V gene segment and a J gene segment. A rearrangement counted as productive if the CDR3 had no stop codons and remained in frame with V and J, and every other rearrangement counted as non-productive. Following IMGT convention, CDR3 was defined as the stretch from the second conserved V-encoded cysteine up to the conserved J-encoded phenylalanine. Sequences without an unambiguous match to a single V gene segment were excluded from the earlier analysis of approximately 560 of the donors. An earlier analysis of 450 to 650 of the donors called V segments functional above 56.7% productive rearrangements and segregating when the between-donor standard deviation exceeded 5%. A statistical classification framework was built to diagnose cytomegalovirus status from the catalog of TCR beta chain sequences. A later analysis assigned V and J genes by comparing TCR nucleotide sequences with IMGT/GENE-DB human TR gene sequences. The TCRdist pipeline was used in a later analysis to assign CDR3 sequences and most-parsimonious VDJ recombination scenarios. In a later analysis, every TCR beta chain was defined by the combination of its CDR3 amino acid sequence and its V-gene family, and reads without a unique V-gene family were dropped. A later analysis removed several hundred highly shared, low-generation-probability nucleotide sequences to deal with suspected cross-contamination and a sequencing artifact. In a later analysis, a clonal expansion index was calculated for each public chain from normalized within-repertoire ranks of inferred template counts. A later analysis computed generation probabilities with a VDJ recombination model fitted to out-of-frame rearrangements, and checked the results against IGoR. A later analysis scored TCR-TCR, TCR-HLA and TCR-CMV co-occurrence with hypergeometric tests, applying a repertoire-size bias correction to TCR pairs. To estimate false discovery rates, a later analysis permuted the HLA or CMV assignments 20 times. In a later analysis, co-occurring TCRs were grouped with DBSCAN, and TCRdist sequence similarity was added when clustering was performed within HLA-allele-positive subsets. Repertoires with fewer than 30,000 or more than 120,000 public chains, plus five repertoires with anomalous nucleotide sharing, were excluded from co-occurrence clustering. In its TCRdb copy, this immuneACCESS table keeps in-frame sequences only and misses some clones. Where compared with another copy, unresolved V genes explain less than half of these, and the others have no known cause. The D gene and trimming were derived from the DNA, and the V and J assignments and clone size from that table. A total of about 170,000 clones appear in this sample, roughly 79% of them only once. The ten largest clonotypes hold approximately 2.2% of the sample.

The sequence came from a woman in her thirties in good health and CMV-seropositive. Sequencing was carried out using PBMCs. The sequence is built from TRBV7-9 and TRBJ2-3, and 8 bases in between align with TRBD1. The encoded CDR3 is CASSIRTGTDTQYF. The DNA sequence is TGTGCCAGCAGCATCCGGACAGGGACAGATACGCAGTATTTT. The CDR3, completed at both ends by the reference TRBV7-9 and TRBJ2-3 genes, gives the full variable domain DTGVSQNPRHKITKRGQNVTFRCDPISEHNRLYWYRQTLGQGPEFLTYFQNEAQLEKSRLLSDRFSAERPKGSFSTLEIQRTEQGDSAMYLCASSIRTGTDTQYFGPGTRLTVL.